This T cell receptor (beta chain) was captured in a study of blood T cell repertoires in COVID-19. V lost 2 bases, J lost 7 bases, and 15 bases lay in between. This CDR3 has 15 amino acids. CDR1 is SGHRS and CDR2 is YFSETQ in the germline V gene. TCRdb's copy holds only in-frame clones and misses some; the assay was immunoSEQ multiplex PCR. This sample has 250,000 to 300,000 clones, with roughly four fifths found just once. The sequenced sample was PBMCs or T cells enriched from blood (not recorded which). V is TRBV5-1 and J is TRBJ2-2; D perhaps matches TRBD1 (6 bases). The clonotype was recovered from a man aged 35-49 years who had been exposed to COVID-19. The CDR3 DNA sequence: TGCGCCAGCAGCTTATGGGGTACAGGGAGCGGGGAGCTGTTTTTT. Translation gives CASSLWGTGSGELFF.